The 5 T cell receptor beta chains below were found in one sample sequenced in a study of technical replicates of blood from a handful of donors. TCRdb's table, derived via immunoSEQ multiplex PCR, lists solely in-frame clones and lacks some. The table includes roughly 60,000 clones, 80% to 90% detected once. Sequencing was performed on PBMCs. Every receptor here comes from a human donor in good health. Some clones in this sample may be carry-over from other donors' samples.

V and J are TRBV27 and TRBJ2-3; no definite D call. V was clipped by 4 bases and J by 2 bases, with 4 bases between them. Germline-derived CDR1 and CDR2 are MNHEY and SMNVEV (reference sequence). The length of the CDR3 is 12 residues. CDR3 loop: CASSSNTDTQYF. CDR3 bases: TGTGCCAGCAGTTCAAACACAGATACGCAGTATTTT.

The chain links TRBV5-1 to TRBJ2-1, with TRBD1 matching 8 bases. The CDR3 has 14 amino acids. V lost 1 base and J lost 3; bases outside the gene matches: 0. CDR1 SGHRS and CDR2 YFSETQ come from the germline V gene. The CDR3 here is CASSLTGGYNEQFF. CDR3 coding DNA: TGCGCCAGCAGCTTGACAGGGGGCTACAATGAGCAGTTCTTC.

The chain recombines TRBV6-1 with TRBJ2-2; D is uncertain. The CDR3 sequence is 14 residues long. Trimming stripped 0 bases from V and 4 bases from J, with 6 bases between. Germline CDR1 is MNHNS and CDR2 is SASEGT. This chain's CDR3 is CASSEASFTGELFF. CDR3 nucleotide sequence: TGTGCCAGCAGTGAAGCATCCTTCACCGGGGAGCTGTTTTTT.

The chain links TRBV6-4 to TRBJ1-1, with 11 bases identical to TRBD1. This CDR3 region has 18 residues. The J segment lost 0 bases and the V segment lost 2 bases, leaving 8 bases of the junction unmatched. CDR1 and CDR2 (germline): MRHNA, SNTAGT. The DNA for the CDR3 is TGTGCCAGCAGTGACCATCGGACAGGGGGCTATCTGAACACTGAAGCTTTCTTT. Translating it yields CASSDHRTGGYLNTEAFF.

The rearrangement links TRBV5-1 to TRBJ2-3; 7 bases agree with TRBD1. V gave up 4 bases and J gave up 5 bases; unmatched junction bases: 4. The CDR3 totals 13 residues. Germline lookup yields CDR1 SGHRS and CDR2 YFSETQ. Written as DNA, the CDR3 is TGCGCCAGCAGCACGACAGGGTTAGATACGCAGTATTTT. Translating gives CASSTTGLDTQYF.